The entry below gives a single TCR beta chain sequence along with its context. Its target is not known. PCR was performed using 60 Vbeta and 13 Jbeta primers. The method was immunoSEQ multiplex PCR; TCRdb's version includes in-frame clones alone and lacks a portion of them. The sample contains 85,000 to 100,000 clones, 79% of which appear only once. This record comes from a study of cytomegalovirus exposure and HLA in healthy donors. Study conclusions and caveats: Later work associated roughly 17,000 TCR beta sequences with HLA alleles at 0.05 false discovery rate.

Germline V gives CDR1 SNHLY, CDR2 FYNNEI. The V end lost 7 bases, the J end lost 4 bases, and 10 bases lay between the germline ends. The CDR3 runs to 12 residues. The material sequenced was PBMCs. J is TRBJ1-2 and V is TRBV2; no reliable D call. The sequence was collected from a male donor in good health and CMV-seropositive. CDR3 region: CASTDESYGYTF. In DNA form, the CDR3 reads TGTGCCAGCACTGATGAGAGCTATGGCTACACCTTC.